What follows are 5 T cell receptor beta chains derived from one specimen sequenced in a study of post-analysis software for immune sequencing data. General study results and limits: Elevated frequency relative to controls characterized four or five TRBV segments in patients, TRBV5-6, TRBV5-1 and TRBV20-1 among them.

Researchers reported that TCR beta cDNA libraries carried unique molecular identifiers. In TCRdb, the PCR reads were re-called with MiXCR into one record per CDR3 protein. This table has some 690,000 distinct CDR3 sequences, 55% to 70% appearing once. Their recognized antigens are unknown. Sequencing was done on a sample of blood. The receptor set was obtained from a girl aged 2 to 9 with multiple sclerosis.

This rearrangement joins TRBV5-1 to TRBJ2-7; D perhaps matches TRBD1 (6 bases). This CDR3 region has 17 residues. Trimming took 0 bases from V and 8 from J, leaving 24 bases between them. Germline CDR1 is SGHRS and CDR2 is YFSETQ. The CDR3 DNA is TGCGCCAGCAGCTTGGTTTCGGGTGGGGCGGACAGTTCCAAGCAGTACTTC. It yields the protein CASSLVSGGADSSKQYF.

This chain connects TRBV20-1 to TRBJ2-1, with 10 bases matching TRBD2. The CDR3 extends over 15 amino acids. Looked up from germline, CDR1 is DFQATT and CDR2 is SNEGSKA (reference sequence). V trimming: 5 bases; J trimming: 4 bases; junction bases outside the gene matches: 8. The CDR3 nucleotides are TGCAGTGCTCTTCGCGGACTAGCGGCGTACAATGAGCAGTTCTTC. It encodes CSALRGLAAYNEQFF.

The sample holds one count of this clonotype. The chain combines TRBV11-2 with TRBJ1-1; D may be TRBD1 (6 bases). The V gene's germline CDR1 is SGHAT and CDR2 FQNNGV. Trimming removed 4 bases at V and 1 base at J, with 13 bases between. The CDR3 is made up of 15 amino acids. For the CDR3, the DNA is TGTGCCAGCAGCTCAGGGGCTGGGTCGAACACTGAAGCTTTCTTT. Translated: CASSSGAGSNTEAFF.

In this sample, this clonotype turned up a few times. This chain joins TRBV6-5 and TRBJ2-7; TRBD2 matches 10 bases. Germline loops: CDR1 MNHEY, CDR2 SVGAGI. J gave up 5 bases and V 0 bases, and 13 bases lay outside the gene matches. This CDR3 has 18 amino acids. CDR3: CASSYSGLAGVTGHEQYF. The CDR3 nucleotides read TGTGCCAGCAGTTACTCTGGGCTAGCGGGAGTTACGGGGCACGAGCAGTACTTC.

The chain is built from TRBV20-1 and TRBJ1-5, with D possibly being TRBD1 (6 bases). In germline, CDR1 is DFQATT, CDR2 SNEGSKA (reference sequence). V was pared by 3 bases and J by 4 bases, with 10 bases between. This CDR3 has 13 residues. This chain's CDR3 is CSASSQGNQPQHF. The CDR3 region has the DNA TGCAGTGCTAGTTCTCAGGGGAATCAGCCCCAGCATTTT.